This record looks at one T cell receptor (beta chain) sequence and its context. The CDR3 sequence is 17 residues long. Germline V CDR1 and CDR2: SGHRS, YFSETQ. V lost 3 bases and J 0 bases, leaving 17 bases between the germline ends. The authors ran a second PCR of roughly 6 to 12 cycles using a sample-barcoded 5' primer and a J-beta primer mix. A single record per CDR3 protein comes from TCRdb applying MiXCR to the 5' RACE reads. The table records roughly 830,000 distinct CDR3 sequences, 55% to 65% of them present only once. These data belong to a study of blood T cells in healthy people across ages.

This chain joins TRBV5-1 and TRBJ2-3; no clear D gene. The material sequenced was blood. This receptor was identified in a young man in good health. The chain's CDR3 is CASSSWGETASTDTQYF. The CDR3 DNA follows: TGCGCCAGCAGCTCCTGGGGTGAGACCGCTAGCACAGATACGCAGTATTTT.